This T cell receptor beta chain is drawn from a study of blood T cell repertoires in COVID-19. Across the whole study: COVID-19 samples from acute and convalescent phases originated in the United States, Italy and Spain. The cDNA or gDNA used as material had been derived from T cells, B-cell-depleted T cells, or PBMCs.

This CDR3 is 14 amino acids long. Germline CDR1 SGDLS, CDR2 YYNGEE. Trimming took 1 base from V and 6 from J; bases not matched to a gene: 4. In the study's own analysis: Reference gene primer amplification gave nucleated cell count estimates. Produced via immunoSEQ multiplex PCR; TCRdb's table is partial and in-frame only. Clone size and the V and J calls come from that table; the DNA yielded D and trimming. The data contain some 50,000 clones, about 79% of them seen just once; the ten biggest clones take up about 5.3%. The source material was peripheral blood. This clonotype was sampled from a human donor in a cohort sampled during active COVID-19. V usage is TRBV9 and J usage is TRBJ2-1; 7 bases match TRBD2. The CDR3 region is CASSVQGLLNEQFF. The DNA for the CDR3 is TGTGCCAGCAGCGTACAGGGACTACTCAATGAGCAGTTCTTC.